The TCR beta chain under discussion was sequenced for a study of vaccination and CD4 T cells after COVID-19. Study as a whole: Convalescent participants consisted of six males and four females, two being Hispanic. Study-level points and caveats: From a median of about 20 to 38, SARS-CoV-2-reactive clonotypes increased, though not significantly.

On this clonotype: Its antigen is currently unknown.

TCRdb fed the PCR reads into MiXCR, producing one record per CDR3 protein. The sample has 20,000 to 25,000 distinct CDR3 sequences, roughly three fifths seen once. The source was CD4+ T cells from blood, collected before SARS-CoV-2 vaccination. This receptor was identified in a human donor who had recovered from COVID-19.

The CDR3 DNA sequence: TGTGCCAGCAGCAGACGGTTGGGAGGCGCTGATGAGCAGTTCTTC. Its translation is CASSRRLGGADEQFF. The genes are TRBV7-2 and TRBJ2-1, with D maybe TRBD2 (6 bases). The CDR3 totals 15 residues. From germline, CDR1 is SGHTA and CDR2 FQGNSA. V lost 5 bases and J 8 bases, leaving 19 bases between the germline ends.